The 10 T cell receptor beta chains presented below share a single source sample, sequenced in a study of cytomegalovirus exposure and HLA in healthy donors. Some clones are missing from TCRdb's copy, which holds only in-frame ones; the method was immunoSEQ multiplex PCR. The sample lists a few hundred thousand clones, more than 75% occurring once. Sequenced sample: PBMCs. The receptors were sampled from a woman under 30 in good health and CMV-seronegative.

This rearrangement joins TRBV13 to TRBJ2-7; tentative D call: TRBD2 (6 bases). The V gene lost 1 base and the J gene lost 6 bases, with 16 bases spanning the gap. The CDR3 has 15 amino acids. The germline V gene has CDR1 PRHDT and CDR2 FYEKMQ (reference sequence). CDR3 sequence: CASSLVGRAPAEQYF. CDR3 nucleotides: TGTGCCAGCAGCTTAGTCGGGAGAGCCCCAGCCGAGCAGTACTTC.

This chain connects TRBV19 to TRBJ1-2; unclear D gene. The V end was cut by 3 bases, the J end by 4 bases, with 9 bases between. CDR1 is LNHDA, CDR2 SQIVND, per germline (reference sequence). The CDR3 has 13 residues. CDR3 DNA sequence: TGTGCCAGTAGTATTCCCAGCGTCTATGGCTACACCTTC. Amino acid sequence: CASSIPSVYGYTF.

This clone appeared a single time. The chain uses TRBV7-9 and TRBJ1-2, with 8 bases that match TRBD1. The CDR3 runs 15 residues. The J segment lost 3 bases and the V segment lost 5 bases, leaving 8 bases of the junction unmatched. CDR1 and CDR2 from the germline V gene are SEHNR and FQNEAQ (reference sequence). The CDR3 nucleotides are TGTGCCAGCAGCCCCCGGGACAGGCCATACTATGGCTACACCTTC. Residues: CASSPRDRPYYGYTF.

This rearrangement joins TRBV4-1 to TRBJ2-7, with D maybe TRBD2 (6 bases). Between the trimmed V and J ends, which lost 0 bases and 3 bases, there was a span of 15 bases. Germline CDR1 MGHRA, CDR2 YSYEKL. CDR3 size: 16 residues. CDR3 region: CASSQDSVAESYEQYF. The DNA for the CDR3 is TGCGCCAGCAGCCAAGATAGTGTAGCGGAGAGCTACGAGCAGTACTTC.

The chain uses TRBV28 and TRBJ2-7; 8 bases match TRBD1. This CDR3 has 15 residues. V was pared by 7 bases and J by 4 bases, with 12 bases of the junction left unmatched. CDR1 and CDR2 (germline): MDHEN, SYDVKM. The CDR3 region is CASNKAGGRRYEQYF. DNA of the CDR3: TGTGCCAGCAATAAAGCAGGGGGCCGTAGGTACGAGCAGTACTTC.

The rearrangement uses TRBV18 and TRBJ1-2, with 9 bases fitting TRBD1. CDR1 and CDR2 from the germline V gene are KGHSH and LQKENI. The CDR3 length is 15 residues. Trimming cost V 3 bases and J 4 bases; bases outside gene matches: 6. The CDR3 bases are TGTGCCAGCTCACCGGGACAGGGTGCTAGCTATGGCTACACCTTC. It specifies CASSPGQGASYGYTF.

The chain couples TRBV9 to TRBJ2-2, with 7 bases lining up with TRBD1. Germline loops: CDR1 SGDLS, CDR2 YYNGEE. With V trimmed by 3 bases and J by 10 bases, 15 bases remained unmatched. The CDR3 runs to 16 residues. CDR3 coding DNA: TGTGCCAGCAGCGCCGGGGCAGGGGGTTTAGTAGAGGAGCTGTTTTTT. It translates to CASSAGAGGLVEELFF. The variable domain in full, with the rest retrieved from reference TRBV9 and TRBJ2-2, is DSGVTQTPKHLITATGQRVTLRCSPRSGDLSVYWYQQSLDQGLQFLIQYYNGEERAKGNILERFSAQQFPDLHSELNLSSLELGDSALYFCASSAGAGGLVEELFFGEGSRLTVL.

This clone was seen once. J is TRBJ2-7 and V is TRBV19, with a weak D call TRBD2 (6 bases). V shed 4 bases and J shed 3 bases, with 10 bases lying between them. The germline V gene encodes CDR1 LNHDA and CDR2 SQIVND (reference sequence). The CDR3 length is 13 residues. CDR3 amino acids: CASSTHGGYEQYF. CDR3 sequence (DNA): TGTGCCAGTAGTACCCACGGGGGCTACGAGCAGTACTTC.

The chain combines TRBV18 with TRBJ1-5; D not resolved. Germline V gives CDR1 KGHSH, CDR2 LQKENI. Trimming stripped 2 bases from V and 2 bases from J, with 13 bases between. The CDR3 spans 16 residues. The CDR3 nucleotides read TGTGCCAGCTCACCAGGAGGGCCCAAGGGCAATCAGCCCCAGCATTTT. This encodes CASSPGGPKGNQPQHF.

This sequence joins TRBV4-1 and TRBJ2-1, with 11 bases fitting TRBD2. The CDR3 runs 16 residues. CDR1 is MGHRA and CDR2 is YSYEKL in the germline V gene. The V and J ends lost 0 bases and 4 bases, in that order; junction bases with no gene match: 2. The DNA for the CDR3 is TGCGCCAGCAGCCAAGACCCTAGCGGGGGGTACAATGAGCAGTTCTTC. This gives the protein CASSQDPSGGYNEQFF.